This entry features one T cell receptor (beta chain) sequence. No antigen is known for it. This specimen comes from a study of shared clonotypes between healthy human individuals. General study results and limits: The four-donor shared clonotypes exceeded non-shared clonotypes in generation probability, with non-shared ones scoring lower.

Clones were sequenced by immunoSEQ multiplex PCR, and TCRdb holds only the in-frame ones, with some missing. This sample has 600,000 to 750,000 clones, with more than 70% found just once. This TCR was sampled from a woman aged 25 to 39 in good health. The specimen sequenced was memory CD4+ T cells sorted from blood. The subset is: CD45RA-negative fraction.

CDR3 in DNA: TGTGCCAGCAGCTTAGGTGCAGGTTATGGCTACACCTTC. Protein: CASSLGAGYGYTF. The chain combines TRBV7-9 with TRBJ1-2; D is uncertain. The length of the CDR3 is 13 residues. Looked up from germline, CDR1 is SEHNR and CDR2 is FQNEAQ (reference sequence). Between the trimmed V and J ends, which lost 1 base and 5 bases, there was a span of 8 bases.